The rows below give T cell receptor beta chains drawn from one sample of a study of T cell repertoires in cytomegalovirus infection. Each CDR3 protein is one row after TCRdb ran MiXCR on the reads. The data contain 150,000 to 200,000 distinct CDR3 sequences, under 25% of them seen just once; the ten biggest clones take up about 2.9%. The sample taken for sequencing was PBMCs. The receptors shown here come from a human donor in good health (CMV status not recorded). Some clones in this sample may be carry-over from other donors' samples. Both conserved end residues are part of each CDR3. Each record gives: V gene, clone size, J gene, CDR3 protein. Size is stated for part of the rows, as once, few or many counts, or as a class when the clone is expanded.

>TRBV27|NA|TRBJ1-1
CASSLLGLGENTEAFF
>TRBV27|NA|TRBJ2-6
CASTPFQGRGKSGANILTF
>TRBV18|few|TRBJ1-4
CASSIYRDSGTKTPNEKLFF
>TRBV28|many|TRBJ2-3
CASSLQASGSTDTQYF
>TRBV7-6|many|TRBJ2-1
CASSARLAGDLYNEQFF
>TRBV18|few|TRBJ1-5
CASSPFKGTHQPQHF
>TRBV7-2|many|TRBJ1-1
CASSPRMGGAYTEAFF
>TRBV5-1|NA|TRBJ2-7
CASSLAAATEQYF
>TRBV7-3|NA|TRBJ2-3
CASSLGMGGNTDTQYF
>TRBV4-1|NA|TRBJ2-7
CASSQVGIGYEQYF
>TRBV25-1|NA|TRBJ1-6
CASSGGWNNSPLHF
>TRBV12-3/TRBV12-4|NA|TRBJ2-7
CASSLLAGGPEEQYF
>TRBV7-2|many|TRBJ1-5
CASSLRDQPQHF
>TRBV6-5|NA|TRBJ2-3
CASSRDLTDTQYF
>TRBV4-1|NA|TRBJ2-1
CASMARGDEQFF
>TRBV29-1|NA|TRBJ2-5
CSVGNEGWEETQYF
>TRBV24-1|few|TRBJ2-4
CAANQGDIQYF
>TRBV19|NA|TRBJ1-2
CASSRQISSYGYTF
>TRBV7-2|many|TRBJ1-2
CASSQPGRGAEGYTF
>TRBV28|few|TRBJ2-5
CASSPGQRAQETQYF
>TRBV6-2/TRBV6-3|NA|TRBJ1-2
CASSDARMGYGYTF
>TRBV6-6|NA|TRBJ1-5
CASRLSAGNQPQHF
>TRBV12-3/TRBV12-4|many|TRBJ2-2
CASEPWTGELFF
>TRBV6-8|NA|TRBJ2-1
CASSPTSSSYNEQFF
>TRBV6-2/TRBV6-3|few|TRBJ2-2
CASRRTVNTGELFF
>TRBV15|NA|TRBJ2-3
CATSRAQDTQYF
>TRBV20-1|NA|TRBJ2-1
CSAQHGDNEQFF
>TRBV29-1|few|TRBJ2-1
CSGSSAGGSYNEQFF
>TRBV20-1|NA|TRBJ1-1
CSAQGQNTEAFF
>TRBV30|NA|TRBJ2-1
CAWSVMDGEEQFF
>TRBV7-8|many|TRBJ2-1
CASSSPDRGRNNEQFF
>TRBV12-3/TRBV12-4|few|TRBJ2-1
CASSSWDPGSYNEQFF
>TRBV5-1|few|TRBJ1-3
CASSLSNSVAGNTIYF
>TRBV7-2|NA|TRBJ2-5
CASSGRGSQETQYF
>TRBV29-1|NA|TRBJ2-7
CSVGGEPYEQYF
>TRBV28|many|TRBJ2-1
CASSSPSATYYNEQFF
>TRBV6-2/TRBV6-3|NA|TRBJ1-5
CASTDRIDFSNQPQHF
>TRBV19|few|TRBJ1-5
CASSIEARRGQVAQHF
>TRBV28|many|TRBJ2-3
CASSLRVSSTDTQYF
>TRBV20-1|few|TRBJ1-2
CSARGGGNLPGYTF
>TRBV6-5|NA|TRBJ2-7
CASFHGHLLYF
>TRBV24-1|many|TRBJ2-1
CATSDPVARGTRPEQFF
>TRBV9|NA|TRBJ2-5
CASSVDSRETQYF
>TRBV6-5|many|TRBJ1-5
CASSYKRASQPQHF
>TRBV28|few|TRBJ2-1
CASRRTSGVGEQFF
>TRBV28|few|TRBJ1-2
CASTTGFSYGYTF
>TRBV29-1|NA|TRBJ2-6
CSVQGRGANVLTF
>TRBV7-8|many|TRBJ1-5
CASSLRAGNQPQHF
>TRBV7-8|few|TRBJ1-2
CASSLDPGAEGYTF
>TRBV11-2|NA|TRBJ2-1
CASSLTGDGKRFF
>TRBV9|NA|TRBJ2-1
CASSSGTSSEQFF
>TRBV28|few|TRBJ2-1
CASSRPGTIRDEQFF
>TRBV7-3|few|TRBJ2-3
CASSPTSGTDTQYF
>TRBV29-1|NA|TRBJ2-1
CSVDYLGEQFF
>TRBV7-9|few|TRBJ2-1
CASSFTSGSLNEQFF
>TRBV28|few|TRBJ2-2
CASSLPLDMAGTGELFF
>TRBV20-1|NA|TRBJ2-2
CSARGQGNTGELFF